This T cell receptor (beta chain) was profiled in a study of cytomegalovirus exposure and HLA in healthy donors. V was shortened by 6 bases and J by 1 base, with 7 bases between the two germline ends. The germline gives CDR1 SGHTA, CDR2 FQGNSA. The CDR3 has 14 amino acids. A multiplex PCR was run with 60 Vbeta primers and 13 Jbeta primers. Per the original data handling: In a later analysis, about 11 million of about 80 million unique beta chains occurred in at least two donors. Repertoires were generated with immunoSEQ multiplex PCR, while TCRdb's copy carries only in-frame clones and drops some. V and J calls and clone size are copied from that table; D and trimming were computed from the DNA. The sample has 200,000 to 250,000 clones; about 80% are singletons.

This TCR derives from a woman aged 40 to 55 in good health and CMV-seronegative. V is TRBV7-2 and J is TRBJ2-6, with D possibly matching TRBD1 (6 bases). The sequencing sample was made of PBMCs. This CDR3 reads CASRQGSGANVLTF. The CDR3 DNA follows: TGTGCCAGCAGACAGGGTTCTGGGGCCAACGTCCTGACTTTC.